Shown below are 8 T cell receptor beta chains from a single sample sequenced in a study of blood T cells in healthy people across ages. Alongside a J-beta primer mix, a sample-barcoded 5' primer served in a second PCR lasting about 7 to 11 cycles. TCRdb re-derived calls from the 5' RACE reads in MiXCR, one entry per CDR3 protein. The repertoire holds roughly 680,000 distinct CDR3 sequences, with roughly half as singletons. The sequenced sample consisted of blood. These receptors came from an elderly woman in good health.

The V and J genes are TRBV5-1 and TRBJ2-5; D possibly uses TRBD1 or TRBD2 (5 bases each). CDR1 is SGHRS, CDR2 YFSETQ, per germline. V was trimmed by 1 base and J by 4 bases, leaving 11 bases between them. CDR3 length equals 14 residues. For the CDR3, the DNA is TGCGCCAGCAGCTTGTCCACAGGACTAGAGACCCAGTACTTC. Its translation is CASSLSTGLETQYF. Filled out from reference TRBV5-1 and TRBJ2-5, the complete variable domain reads KAGVTQTPRYLIKTRGQQVTLSCSPISGHRSVSWYQQTPGQGLQFLFEYFSETQRNKGNFPGRFSGRQFSNSRSEMNVSTLELGDSALYLCASSLSTGLETQYFGPGTRLLVL.

The chain joins TRBV11-2 to TRBJ1-2; no reliable D call. The CDR3 is 15 residues long. With 1 base removed from V and 5 bases from J, the gap between germline ends came to 14 bases. Germline V lookup: CDR1 SGHAT, CDR2 FQNNGV. The CDR3 loop reads CASSLGSGTPYGYTF. In nucleotides, the CDR3 is TGTGCCAGCAGCTTAGGATCGGGAACCCCGTATGGCTACACCTTC.

The sample holds a few counts of this clonotype. The chain employs TRBV12-3 or TRBV12-4 and TRBJ2-3; D may be TRBD2 (6 bases). The CDR3 runs 13 residues. V lost 5 bases and J lost 6, with 12 bases in between. The CDR3 spells CASSAGTPDTQYF. The CDR3 DNA follows: TGTGCCAGCAGTGCGGGGACCCCGGATACGCAGTATTTT.

To note about this clonotype: This sequence may be a read error, since a much larger clone differs from it by one base. The rearrangement links TRBV7-2 to TRBJ2-7, with 8 nucleotides matching TRBD2. There are 15 residues in the CDR3. V shed 4 bases and J 7 bases; nucleotides not matched to a gene: 12. Germline-derived CDR1 and CDR2 are SGHTA and FQGNSA. The CDR3 loop is CASSSGGAFFYEQYF. DNA for the CDR3: TGTGCCAGCAGCTCCGGGGGGGCCTTTTTTTATGAGCAGTACTTC.

This clonotype has at least ten counts. The gene calls are TRBV20-1 and TRBJ1-2; 7 positions match TRBD1. Germline CDR1 reads DFQATT; CDR2 reads SNEGSKA (reference sequence). V was pared by 7 bases and J by 4 bases, with 15 bases of the junction left unmatched. The CDR3 runs 15 residues. The CDR3 spells CSGSSDEGGSYGYTF. The CDR3 DNA reads TGCAGTGGTTCCTCCGATGAAGGGGGCAGCTATGGCTACACCTTC.

The chain joins TRBV9 to TRBJ2-3; D is uncertain. CDR3 length: 15 residues. V lost 3 bases to trimming and J lost 4 bases, with 15 bases between them. Germline V gene lookup returns CDR1 SGDLS and CDR2 YYNGEE. Written as DNA, the CDR3 is TGTGCCAGCAGCGCCCAAGAGATCCGTTCAGATACGCAGTATTTT. It yields the protein CASSAQEIRSDTQYF. Full variable domain (rest looked up from reference TRBV9 and TRBJ2-3): DSGVTQTPKHLITATGQRVTLRCSPRSGDLSVYWYQQSLDQGLQFLIQYYNGEERAKGNILERFSAQQFPDLHSELNLSSLELGDSALYFCASSAQEIRSDTQYFGPGTRLTVL.

J is TRBJ1-5 and V is TRBV10-3; 9 bases are shared with TRBD1. Germline CDR1 ENHRY, CDR2 SYGVKD. CDR3 size: 15 residues. Germline trimming cut 5 bases from V and 8 bases from J; bases unmatched to any gene: 10. CDR3 residues: CAISWDRESIKPQHF. For the CDR3, the DNA is TGTGCCATCAGTTGGGACAGGGAATCAATCAAGCCCCAGCATTTT.

V usage is TRBV20-1 and J usage is TRBJ2-4; D possibly matches TRBD1 or TRBD2 (6 bases each). Matching the DNA end better, TRBJ2-7 makes the J call doubtful. Germline assignment: CDR1 DFQATT and CDR2 SNEGSKA (reference sequence). The CDR3 spans 15 residues. The CDR3 reads CSASTGASESYEQYF. The CDR3 bases are TGCAGTGCTAGTACGGGGGCTAGCGAGTCCTACGAGCAGTACTTC.